Shown below are 29 T cell receptor beta chains from a single sample sequenced in a study of blood T cell repertoires in COVID-19. Clones were sequenced by immunoSEQ multiplex PCR, and TCRdb holds only the in-frame ones, with some missing. The sample records more than 85,000 clones, over 70% being singletons. Sequencing used peripheral blood. All receptors derive from a human donor in a cohort sampled during active or convalescent COVID-19.

This rearrangement joins TRBV6-2 or TRBV6-3 to TRBJ2-7, with unresolved D. The CDR3 is 14 residues long. The germline V gene has CDR1 MNHEY and CDR2 SVGEGT. The V gene lost 0 bases and the J gene lost 5 bases, with 11 bases spanning the gap. The DNA of the CDR3 is TGTGCCAGCAGTTACTCGCCAAATGCAGACGAGCAGTACTTC. Amino acid sequence: CASSYSPNADEQYF.

This rearrangement joins TRBV28 to TRBJ1-1, with 9 bases lining up with TRBD1. The ends lost 7 bases at V and 5 bases at J; junction bases unmatched: 11. This CDR3 has 15 residues. Germline V gene data show CDR1 as MDHEN and CDR2 as SYDVKM. The CDR3 is CASTSTGGPSTEAFF. CDR3 in DNA: TGTGCCAGCACTTCGACAGGGGGTCCCTCAACTGAAGCTTTCTTT.

This sequence joins TRBV28 and TRBJ2-1; TRBD2 agrees at 8 bases. In germline, CDR1 is MDHEN, CDR2 SYDVKM. Trimming at V came to 5 bases and at J to 3 bases, leaving 9 bases not matched to a gene. CDR3 size: 16 residues. The CDR3 coding sequence is TGTGCCAGCAGTACCCGTGGGGCGGGAGGCTACAATGAGCAGTTCTTC. It is translated as CASSTRGAGGYNEQFF.

The V call is TRBV7-7, the J call TRBJ2-5; 9 bases fit TRBD2. Germline V gene sequence: CDR1 SSHAT, CDR2 FNYEAQ (reference sequence). The CDR3 extends over 12 amino acids. The CDR3 bases are TGTGCAAGCGGGGGGATAGGAGAGACCCAGTACTTC. Translating gives CASGGIGETQYF.

This clone occurred a few times. The chain combines TRBV2 with TRBJ2-6; D unclear. In germline, CDR1 is SNHLY, CDR2 FYNNEI. V gave up 2 bases and J gave up 0 bases, with 11 bases separating them. This CDR3 has 17 amino acids. The CDR3 DNA reads as TGTGCCAGCAGTGAATTTCCGGGTCGCTCTGGGGCCAACGTCCTGACTTTC. Translated, it gives CASSEFPGRSGANVLTF.

The J gene is TRBJ1-6, the V gene TRBV10-3, with 10 bases fitting TRBD1. The CDR3 consists of 14 residues. V shed 10 bases and J 7 bases; nucleotides not matched to a gene: 7. Germline V gives CDR1 ENHRY, CDR2 SYGVKD. The CDR3 DNA is TGTGCCACTCGACAGGGGGCTGAGAATTCACCCCTCCACTTT. Protein product: CATRQGAENSPLHF.

As DNA, the CDR3 is TGTGCCAGCAGCCTGGGACAGGGGGGCTACGAGCAGTACTTC. Translated, it gives CASSLGQGGYEQYF. The chain joins TRBV5-5 to TRBJ2-7, with TRBD1 matching 11 bases. V was clipped by 4 bases and J by 3 bases; unmatched bases: 3. The V gene's germline CDR1 is SGHKS and CDR2 YYEKEE (reference sequence). CDR3 length: 14 amino acids. Full variable domain (rest looked up from reference TRBV5-5 and TRBJ2-7): DAGVTQSPTHLIKTRGQQVTLRCSPISGHKSVSWYQQVLGQGPQFIFQYYEKEERGRGNFPDRFSARQFPNYSSELNVNALLLGDSALYLCASSLGQGGYEQYFGPGTRLTVT.

V and J are TRBV11-1 and TRBJ2-1; 11 nucleotides align to TRBD2. The trim removed 5 bases at V and 8 bases at J, leaving 11 bases unmatched. The CDR3 length is 16 residues. CDR1 and CDR2 from the germline V gene are SGHAT and FQDESV (reference sequence). DNA of the CDR3: TGTGCCAGCAGCCAAAGTAGCGGGAGGGCCTTCCATGAGCAGTTCTTC. Translating gives CASSQSSGRAFHEQFF.

The V call is TRBV19, the J call TRBJ1-4, with 9 bases matching TRBD1. CDR1 and CDR2 from the germline V gene are LNHDA and SQIVND (reference sequence). The CDR3 runs 16 residues. Losses at the gene ends were 7 bases for V and 3 bases for J; bases not matched to a gene: 9. The CDR3 loop reads CASKRGTGKANEKLFF. CDR3 DNA sequence: TGTGCCAGTAAGAGGGGGACAGGGAAGGCTAATGAAAAACTGTTTTTT.

This chain connects TRBV19 to TRBJ2-1; 8 bases match TRBD2. V gave up 1 base and J gave up 13 bases; unmatched junction bases: 6. The CDR3 runs 13 residues. Per the germline V gene, CDR1 is LNHDA and CDR2 is SQIVND (reference sequence). The CDR3 sequence: CASSIVTSGPQFF. CDR3 coding DNA: TGTGCCAGTAGTATAGTAACTAGCGGACCCCAGTTCTTC.

The chain is built from TRBV18 and TRBJ2-7, with 15 bases identical to TRBD2. This CDR3 spans 14 amino acids. Per germline, CDR1 KGHSH and CDR2 LQKENI. Germline trimming cut 4 bases from V and 5 bases from J; bases unmatched to any gene: 0. CDR3 loop: CASSRTSGRDEQYF. The CDR3 nucleotides read TGTGCCAGCTCACGGACTAGCGGGAGGGACGAGCAGTACTTC.

The chain joins TRBV3-1 (or the pseudogene TRBV3-2) to TRBJ2-5, with 8 bases lining up with TRBD2. V was pared by 2 bases and J by 5 bases, with 4 bases of the junction left unmatched. This CDR3 contains 14 residues. CDR1 is LGHDT and CDR2 is YNNKEL in the germline V gene (reference sequence). The CDR3 reads CASSQLGGGETQYF. In DNA form, the CDR3 reads TGTGCCAGCAGCCAACTGGGCGGGGGGGAGACCCAGTACTTC.

This clone was recorded a few times. The CDR3 region has the DNA TGTGGAGGGAGGGCCCCGAACACCGGGGAGCTGTTTTTT. This encodes CGGRAPNTGELFF. V usage is TRBV6-6 and J usage is TRBJ2-2, with 7 bases identical to TRBD2. This CDR3 is built from 13 residues. Germline CDR1 is MNHNY and CDR2 is SVGAGI (reference sequence).

The gene calls are TRBV7-9 and TRBJ2-5; D may be TRBD1 (7 bases). Per germline, CDR1 SEHNR and CDR2 FQNEAQ (reference sequence). The CDR3 runs to 19 residues. Trimming stripped 1 base from V and 5 bases from J, with 26 bases between. The CDR3 DNA reads TGTGCCAGCAGCTTAGGGGGTTGGAGGGGGCCCGTCAGGTCGGAGACCCAGTACTTC. It encodes CASSLGGWRGPVRSETQYF.

This clone was detected only a few times. The chain employs TRBV19 and TRBJ1-5, with a weak D call TRBD1 (5 bases). Germline V gene data show CDR1 as LNHDA and CDR2 as SQIVND (reference sequence). Deletions cut 4 bases from V and 6 bases from J, with 16 bases between. CDR3 length: 15 amino acids. The CDR3 spells CASSKGTASGQPQHF. The CDR3 nucleotides read TGTGCCAGTAGTAAAGGGACTGCGTCGGGTCAGCCCCAGCATTTT.

This clone was seen just once. The J gene is TRBJ2-3, the V gene TRBV19, with 8 positions matching TRBD2. Germline-derived CDR1 and CDR2 are LNHDA and SQIVND (reference sequence). This CDR3 is built from 14 residues. With 7 bases clipped from V and 4 bases from J, the junction kept 7 bases outside the gene matches. The CDR3 sequence is CASNQREFSDTQYF. In DNA form, the CDR3 reads TGTGCCAGTAATCAGCGGGAGTTTTCAGATACGCAGTATTTT.

The genes are TRBV27 and TRBJ2-7, with 8 bases that match TRBD2. The trim removed 5 bases at V and 6 bases at J, leaving 6 bases unmatched. Germline V gene lookup returns CDR1 MNHEY and CDR2 SMNVEV (reference sequence). The CDR3 has 13 residues. The CDR3 bases are TGTGCCAGCAGTCCCAGACTAGCGTTCGAGCAGTACTTC. It translates to CASSPRLAFEQYF.

The chain's CDR3 is CASSVRVAGEITDTQYF. Written as DNA, the CDR3 is TGTGCCAGCAGTGTCCGCGTAGCGGGAGAGATCACAGATACGCAGTATTTT. The chain uses TRBV6-1 and TRBJ2-3, with 9 bases identical to TRBD2. V trimming: 4 bases; J trimming: 2 bases; junction bases outside the gene matches: 10. CDR3 length: 17 residues. The germline V gene encodes CDR1 MNHNS and CDR2 SASEGT.

The chain couples TRBV5-1 to TRBJ2-6; D might be TRBD2 (5 bases). Germline assignment: CDR1 SGHRS and CDR2 YFSETQ. V was pared by 7 bases and J by 0 bases, with 14 bases between. The CDR3 totals 16 residues. In nucleotides, the CDR3 is TGCGCCAGCTCATCCACTAGAACCTCTGGGGCCAACGTCCTGACTTTC. The encoded protein is CASSSTRTSGANVLTF.

CDR3 sequence (DNA): TGCAGTGCTAGGGCAGGAGGAACCCAGTACTTC. This sequence encodes CSARAGGTQYF. The chain couples TRBV20-1 to TRBJ2-5; the D gene is possibly TRBD2 (5 bases). The germline V and J ends were trimmed by 3 bases and 8 bases, with 10 bases remaining between them. This CDR3 is built from 11 residues. CDR1 is DFQATT, CDR2 SNEGSKA, per germline (reference sequence).

The chain employs TRBV5-1 and TRBJ1-2; possible D gene TRBD1, 6 bases. The length of the CDR3 is 12 residues. Trimming pared 2 bases from V and 5 bases from J, leaving 7 bases between. The germline V gene encodes CDR1 SGHRS and CDR2 YFSETQ. DNA of the CDR3: TGCGCCAGCAGCTTCCAGGGGTATGGCTACACCTTC. Translation gives CASSFQGYGYTF.

This clone was found once. The V call is TRBV6-5, the J call TRBJ2-3; 8 bases line up with TRBD2. Germline CDR1 MNHEY, CDR2 SVGAGI. The CDR3 spans 15 residues. Trimming cost V 7 bases and J 1 base; bases outside gene matches: 7. In nucleotides, the CDR3 is TGTGCCAGCAACGCTGCGGGGGGAGGCACAGATACGCAGTATTTT. Protein product: CASNAAGGGTDTQYF.

This sequence joins TRBV20-1 and TRBJ2-7, with D perhaps matching TRBD2 (6 bases). The V end lost 3 bases, the J end lost 5 bases, and 8 bases lay between the germline ends. This CDR3 is 11 amino acids long. In germline, CDR1 is DFQATT, CDR2 SNEGSKA (reference sequence). The CDR3 reads CSASGSHEQYF. The DNA for the CDR3 is TGCAGTGCTAGCGGGAGTCACGAGCAGTACTTC.

V and J are TRBV18 and TRBJ1-2; TRBD1 aligns across 7 bases. The V and J ends lost 2 bases and 2 bases, in that order; junction bases with no gene match: 11. This CDR3 contains 17 residues. Germline-derived CDR1 and CDR2 are KGHSH and LQKENI. The CDR3 sequence is CASSPGGTEITNYGYTF. The CDR3, as DNA: TGTGCCAGCTCACCAGGGGGGACAGAAATCACGAACTATGGCTACACCTTC.

This chain connects TRBV15 to TRBJ2-5; a weak D match, TRBD2 (7 bases). The CDR3 extends over 16 amino acids. Germline lookup yields CDR1 LNHNV and CDR2 YYDKDF (reference sequence). The V end lost 8 bases, the J end lost 2 bases, and 21 bases lay between the germline ends. The CDR3 DNA reads TGTGCCACCCAGGTGGGCCGGGGGGCAGGGCAAGAGACCCAGTACTTC. Translation: CATQVGRGAGQETQYF.

The rearrangement joins TRBV7-2 to TRBJ2-7, with D possibly TRBD1 on 6 matching bases. Germline-derived CDR1 and CDR2 are SGHTA and FQGNSA. V was cut by 6 bases and J by 0 bases, with 12 bases left in between. This CDR3 is built from 14 residues. CDR3 loop: CASSGSRGSYEQYF. The CDR3, as DNA: TGTGCCAGCAGTGGGAGCAGGGGCTCCTACGAGCAGTACTTC.

In its sample, this clone was seen a few times. The rearrangement links TRBV9 to TRBJ1-6; no reliable D call. This CDR3 contains 16 residues. The germline V and J ends were trimmed by 0 bases and 7 bases, with 14 bases remaining between them. Germline CDR1 is SGDLS and CDR2 is YYNGEE. The DNA for the CDR3 is TGTGCCAGCAGCGTAGGGGCTACCTCGGGGAATTCACCCCTCCACTTT. Translation gives CASSVGATSGNSPLHF.

This clone was recorded once. Other nucleotide sequences from this sample produce the same CDR3. This chain uses TRBV7-2 with TRBJ1-2, with 7 bases lining up with TRBD1. The CDR3 spans 13 residues. Germline V gene sequence: CDR1 SGHTA, CDR2 FQGNSA. V was clipped by 3 bases and J by 4 bases; unmatched bases: 2. The CDR3 is CASSLAGGYGYTF. The CDR3 coding sequence is TGTGCCAGCAGCTTGGCAGGGGGCTATGGCTACACCTTC.

This chain links TRBV6-2 or TRBV6-3 with TRBJ1-6; TRBD1 might be the D (6 bases). The germline V gene has CDR1 MNHEY and CDR2 SVGEGT. Trimming shortened V by 0 bases and J by 9 bases, and 9 bases separated the two germline ends. The CDR3 runs to 14 residues. This CDR3 is CASSYSQGASPLHF. DNA for the CDR3: TGTGCCAGCAGTTACTCACAGGGTGCTTCACCCCTCCACTTT.